This T cell receptor beta chain appears in the sequencing data of a study of shared clonotypes between healthy human individuals. Worth noting for this clone: Other DNA sequences within the sample encode an identical CDR3.

Using immunoSEQ multiplex PCR, the repertoire was profiled, and TCRdb retains in-frame clones only, with some absent. The sample lists 2 million to 2.5 million clones, 93% occurring once. Trimming took 2 bases from V and 2 from J; bases not matched to a gene: 0. The CDR3 totals 14 residues. Germline CDR1 and CDR2: SGHRS and YFSETQ. The chain joins TRBV5-1 to TRBJ1-4, with 7 bases aligning to TRBD1. This TCR came from a man aged 18 to 30 in good health. Some clones in this sample may be carry-over from other donors' samples. The sample taken for sequencing was naive CD4+ T cells from PBMCs. As to subset: CD45RA+ positively selected. CDR3 sequence: CASSFRGTNEKLFF. In DNA, the CDR3 is TGCGCCAGCAGCTTCAGGGGGACTAATGAAAAACTGTTTTTT. The full variable domain, completed using reference TRBV5-1 and TRBJ1-4, is KAGVTQTPRYLIKTRGQQVTLSCSPISGHRSVSWYQQTPGQGLQFLFEYFSETQRNKGNFPGRFSGRQFSNSRSEMNVSTLELGDSALYLCASSFRGTNEKLFFGSGTQLSVL.